This TCR beta chain was sequenced in a study of shared clonotypes between healthy human individuals (dated by TCRdb to about 2020). Regarding the complete study: The cohort included a few men and two women between 18 and 49 years of age. For each donor, CD4 naive and CD4 memory were each given three plates, CD8 naive was given two plates, and CD8 memory was given one plate. To estimate repertoire size and how much clonotype sharing occurs between individuals, the study deeply sequenced the blood TCR repertoires of 4 to 6 healthy adults. Libraries were prepared and TCR repertoires were sequenced by different laboratories using diverse techniques, in order to increase sequencing depth and limit assay-specific biases. Each donor's leukapheresis produced roughly between roughly 0.85 and 9 billion PBMCs.

Including cysteine and phenylalanine, the CDR3 has 14 amino acids. The read is trimmed to its CDR3 DNA, 42 bases read in frame from base 1. The V and J ends are trimmed by 4 bases and 4 bases, leaving 13 bases between them. For CDR1 and CDR2, the germline V gene (reference sequence) lists LNHDA and SQIVND. TCR CDR3 regions were amplified from genomic DNA by multiplex PCR using the deep immunoSEQ assay. Extracted genomic DNA from each cell subset was distributed evenly across all wells of several immunoSEQ 96-well plates, and each plate was treated as a replicate. Each replicate PCR for sorted subsets received roughly 200 ng genomic DNA, equal to about 29,000 T cell genomes. Purified libraries were measured with a Qubit 3.0 fluorometer, size-checked on a Bioanalyzer 2100, and measured again with the KAPA Library Quantification kit. A separate single-read 150-cycle Illumina NextSeq 550 flow cell was used to sequence each immunoSEQ 96-well plate. Processing in the source paper ran as follows. The immunoSEQ output contained only junctional sequences without quality scores, so filtering could not match that applied to full-length reads. To assign V/J genes and CDR3, sequences were annotated using PyIR, a Python wrapper for IgBLAST v1.9, with IMGT germline references. Reads with weak V/J assignments (E-value above 1e-6), missing CDR3, stop codons, out-of-frame junctions, or ambiguous translated residues were removed. V3J clonotypes were defined by identical inferred V gene, J gene, and CDR3 amino acid sequence. Percentage overlap between repertoires was calculated by dividing the number of shared unique clonotypes by the size of the smaller repertoire. RTK rarefaction, the Chao1 estimator, and Recon v2.1 estimates of unobserved clonotypes were used to assess repertoire richness. Generation probabilities for all TCRbeta clonotypes obtained by the gDNA method from a handful of donors were computed using OLGA. TCRdb stores this immuneACCESS table with in-frame sequences only. Part of the clones is absent; in the studies checked, under half of the shortfall reflects unresolved V genes, and no reason is known for the rest. The V and J calls and clone size are taken from that table; D and trimming were inferred from the DNA. The sample records 2.3 million or so clones, over 85% of which are singletons. About 0.37% of the sample is held by the ten biggest clonotypes.

With regard to this clone: Its antigen is unknown. Base qualities are not recorded, but no much larger clone differs from it by a single base.

Broad study findings and their caveats: Compared with non-shared clonotypes, clonotypes shared by all four sorted-subset donors had higher generation probabilities. Even with the large sequencing depth, rarefaction of the sorted-subset datasets indicated that sequencing was incomplete. Pairwise subsampling led to the expectation that sequencing depth would affect the degree of clonotype sharing among donors. Across a handful of donors, roughly 5.4% of naive CD4, 3% to 4% of naive CD8, about 2.3% of memory CD4, and about 0.44% of memory CD8 clonotypes were shared. Because the study included only a small number of donors, the genetic and exposure-history diversity represented was limited. Naive subsets generally had larger estimated clonotype richness than memory subsets. Sampling was restricted to blood, and TCR repertoires in tissues likely differ from the TCR repertoires found in blood.

Healthy HIV-negative adults with no recently reported acute infections or vaccinations were included as donors. All donors were Caucasian adults living in Nashville, Tennessee, USA. CD4+ T cells were enriched by magnetic negative selection, after which naive cells were positively selected on CD45RA and the negative fraction was taken as the memory subset. Blood was collected by leukapheresis, and PBMCs were isolated by Ficoll-Histopaque density gradient centrifugation and then cryopreserved in liquid nitrogen vapor phase. Analytical flow cytometry was used to check the purity and quantity of each magnetically sorted T cell population. Each sorted fraction had its genomic DNA isolated and then quantified by UV absorbance on a Nanodrop 2000c.

The receptor comes from a man aged 18 to 29 in good health. Some clones in this sample may be carry-over from other donors' samples. This receptor chain uses TRBV19 and TRBJ1-2; the D segment cannot be called with confidence. The sequenced material came from naive CD4+ T cells from PBMCs. Reading the label with the study, this specimen's cell subset or site is: CD45RA+ positively selected. The CDR3 region has the sequence CASSNWRYLYGYTF. In nucleotide form, the sequence is TGTGCCAGTAGTAATTGGCGGTACCTCTATGGCTACACCTTC.